This T cell receptor beta chain is from a study of blood T cell repertoires in COVID-19. Germline V gives CDR1 SGHRS, CDR2 YFSETQ. This CDR3 has 19 amino acids. V was pared by 3 bases and J by 4 bases, with 18 bases of the junction left unmatched. Repertoires were generated with immunoSEQ multiplex PCR, while TCRdb's copy carries only in-frame clones and drops some. The data hold some 250,000 clones, with about 90% observed a single time. Sequencing input: peripheral blood. The chain links TRBV5-1 to TRBJ2-3, with 9 bases lining up with TRBD2. The receptor was derived from a woman aged 25-40 years with COVID-19, enrolled during active disease. The CDR3 DNA reads TGCGCCAGCAGCTCCCAACCGTTTATGGGCGGGGGGGCGGCAGATACGCAGTATTTT. Translation gives CASSSQPFMGGGAADTQYF. Variable domain in full (rest from reference TRBV5-1 and TRBJ2-3): KAGVTQTPRYLIKTRGQQVTLSCSPISGHRSVSWYQQTPGQGLQFLFEYFSETQRNKGNFPGRFSGRQFSNSRSEMNVSTLELGDSALYLCASSSQPFMGGGAADTQYFGPGTRLTVL.